Below are 15 T cell receptor beta chains sequenced from a single sample in a study of glioma-infiltrating T cells. Using RNA template, CDR3s of TCR alpha and beta were amplified with iRepertoire arm-PCR. TCRdb analysed the multiplex PCR reads with MiXCR anew, one entry per CDR3 protein. Altogether over 100,000 distinct CDR3 sequences are present, 20% to 25% being singletons, with the ten largest covering around a third. Sequencing used glioma tissue, nonneoplastic brain tissue, or PBMCs (not recorded which). The receptors were sampled from a human donor with low-grade glioma or glioblastoma, undergoing nonglioma brain surgery, or in good health (not recorded which).

This clonotype was counted a few times. The rearrangement uses TRBV19 and TRBJ1-3, with D unresolved. The V gene's germline CDR1 is LNHDA and CDR2 SQIVND (reference sequence). With 7 bases removed from V and 4 bases from J, the gap between germline ends came to 14 bases. The CDR3 covers 14 residues. CDR3: CASTTWDSGNTIYF. The CDR3 DNA reads TGTGCCAGTACCACGTGGGATTCCGGAAACACCATATATTTT.

This clonotype was detected many times. V is TRBV29-1 and J is TRBJ2-1; 10 bases are a match to TRBD1. CDR1 SQVTM and CDR2 ANQGSEA come from the germline V gene. Trimming cost V 6 bases and J 7 bases; bases outside gene matches: 12. The CDR3 is 15 residues long. The CDR3 DNA is TGCAGCGTCTTTGAAGGGACAGGGGATTTAAATGAGCAGTTCTTC. Its translation is CSVFEGTGDLNEQFF.

This clonotype has at least ten counts. The chain recombines TRBV7-2 with TRBJ2-1; maybe TRBD2 (6 bases). The CDR3 is made up of 14 amino acids. Germline CDR1 SGHTA, CDR2 FQGNSA. Trimming took off 6 bases at V and 7 bases at J, with 16 bases between the two ends. The CDR3 DNA reads as TGTGCCAGCAGAGCTCTAGCGATAAAGAATGAGCAGTTCTTC. Translation: CASRALAIKNEQFF.

This clonotype was recorded many times. The chain has TRBV6-1 and TRBJ2-7, with TRBD1 matching 9 bases. The CDR3 has 15 amino acids. The germline CDR1 and CDR2 sequences are MNHNS and SASEGT. V shed 5 bases and J 4 bases; nucleotides not matched to a gene: 9. For the CDR3, the DNA is TGTGCCAGCAGTTTTCGGACAGGGGCTCGTTACGAGCAGTACTTC. Residues: CASSFRTGARYEQYF.

This clonotype was recorded many times. The V gene is TRBV7-9, the J gene TRBJ2-7; either TRBD1 or TRBD2 may supply D (6 bases each). Looked up from germline, CDR1 is SEHNR and CDR2 is FQNEAQ (reference sequence). V was clipped by 5 bases and J by 9 bases, with 20 bases between them. The CDR3 is 14 residues long. The CDR3 reads CASSPGAEIFVQYF. The CDR3 DNA sequence: TGTGCCAGCAGCCCGGGGGCAGAGATATTTGTGCAGTACTTC.

This clonotype was counted many times. The chain links TRBV27 to TRBJ2-3; D remains unclear. Deletions cut 3 bases from V and 0 bases from J, with 10 bases between. CDR3 length: 15 residues. Germline V gene lookup returns CDR1 MNHEY and CDR2 SMNVEV (reference sequence). CDR3 in amino acids: CASSLRGYSTDTQYF. The CDR3 DNA reads as TGTGCCAGCAGTTTGAGAGGCTATAGCACAGATACGCAGTATTTT.

This clonotype was observed a few times. V usage is TRBV5-1 and J usage is TRBJ1-4; tentative D call: TRBD1 (5 bases). The CDR3 is 13 amino acids. Germline assignment: CDR1 SGHRS and CDR2 YFSETQ. V was trimmed by 4 bases and J by 8 bases, leaving 12 bases between them. CDR3 amino acids: CASSPRDPEKLFF. The CDR3, as DNA: TGCGCCAGCAGCCCCCGGGACCCCGAAAAACTGTTTTTT.

The chain recombines TRBV14 with TRBJ2-1, with 7 bases lining up with TRBD1. The V segment lost 3 bases and the J segment 9 bases; nucleotides outside the gene matches: 5. This CDR3 comprises 13 residues. Germline values: CDR1 SGHDN, CDR2 FVKESK. In nucleotides, the CDR3 is TGTGCCAGCAGCCAGTACAGGGGCGGTGAGCAGTTCTTC. Amino acids: CASSQYRGGEQFF.

This clonotype has just a few counts. This CDR3 is CASRRPGLAEETQYF. The CDR3 DNA reads TGTGCCAGCAGGAGGCCGGGACTAGCGGAAGAGACCCAGTACTTC. This chain links TRBV11-2 with TRBJ2-5, with 11 bases that match TRBD2. There are 15 residues in the CDR3. Germline assignment: CDR1 SGHAT and CDR2 FQNNGV. Unmatched junction bases numbered 6, after V lost 6 bases and J lost 3 bases.

This clonotype came up a few times. The chain recombines TRBV29-1 with TRBJ2-3; no clear D gene. Germline V CDR1 and CDR2: SQVTM, ANQGSEA. V lost 8 bases to trimming and J lost 2 bases, with 8 bases between them. The CDR3 covers 11 residues. The CDR3: CSSRVTDTQYF. CDR3 DNA sequence: TGCAGCTCCCGGGTCACAGATACGCAGTATTTT.

The sample holds many counts of this clonotype. The chain links TRBV6-6 to TRBJ2-3, with D hard to call. The CDR3 has 14 residues. CDR1 is MNHNY, CDR2 SVGAGI, per germline (reference sequence). V was pared by 2 bases and J by 8 bases, with 14 bases between. In DNA form, the CDR3 reads TGTGCCAGCAGTTACGTCGGACCGCAGACTACGCAGTATTTT. Translated: CASSYVGPQTTQYF.

For this clonotype: One base away lies a much larger clone, so this may be a sequencing read error. The rearrangement joins TRBV29-1 to TRBJ2-5; D is perhaps TRBD1 (6 bases). The V gene lost 3 bases and the J gene lost 0 bases, with 14 bases spanning the gap. There are 15 residues in the CDR3. Germline loops: CDR1 SQVTM, CDR2 ANQGSEA. The CDR3 DNA reads TGCAGCGTTGAGGGAGAGGGACATTACCAAGAGACCCAGTACTTC. This gives the protein CSVEGEGHYQETQYF. Combining the CDR3 with reference TRBV29-1 and TRBJ2-5 gives the whole variable domain SAVISQKPSRDICQRGTSLTIQCQVDSQVTMMFWYRQQPGQSLTLIATANQGSEATYESGFVIDKFPISRPNLTFSTLTVSNMSPEDSSIYLCSVEGEGHYQETQYFGPGTRLLVL.

Only one count was recorded for this clonotype. One end of the junction varies from germline; a read error may be responsible. The chain couples TRBV28 to TRBJ1-1; D unclear. The CDR3 is 16 residues long. Germline assignment: CDR1 MDHEN and CDR2 SYDVKM. CDR3 DNA sequence: TGTGCCAGCAATTTCCAGGACTGGGGTCTGAACAATGAAGCTTTCTTT. The encoded protein is CASNFQDWGLNNEAFF.

This clonotype was found many times. This chain connects TRBV29-1 to TRBJ2-2, with 7 bases aligning to TRBD1. Trimming removed 5 bases from V and 1 base from J; junction bases left unmatched: 4. The V gene's germline CDR1 is SQVTM and CDR2 ANQGSEA. The CDR3 spans 14 residues. Here the CDR3 DNA reads TGCAGCGTTAACCGGGACAGGAACACCGGGGAGCTGTTTTTT. It translates to CSVNRDRNTGELFF.

This clonotype was found many times. This chain links TRBV20-1 with TRBJ2-5; D remains unclear. With 1 base removed from V and 4 bases from J, the gap between germline ends came to 7 bases. Germline V gene data show CDR1 as DFQATT and CDR2 as SNEGSKA (reference sequence). The CDR3 totals 12 residues. CDR3 sequence: CSARGPGETQYF. CDR3 nucleotide sequence: TGCAGTGCTAGAGGGCCAGGAGAGACCCAGTACTTC.